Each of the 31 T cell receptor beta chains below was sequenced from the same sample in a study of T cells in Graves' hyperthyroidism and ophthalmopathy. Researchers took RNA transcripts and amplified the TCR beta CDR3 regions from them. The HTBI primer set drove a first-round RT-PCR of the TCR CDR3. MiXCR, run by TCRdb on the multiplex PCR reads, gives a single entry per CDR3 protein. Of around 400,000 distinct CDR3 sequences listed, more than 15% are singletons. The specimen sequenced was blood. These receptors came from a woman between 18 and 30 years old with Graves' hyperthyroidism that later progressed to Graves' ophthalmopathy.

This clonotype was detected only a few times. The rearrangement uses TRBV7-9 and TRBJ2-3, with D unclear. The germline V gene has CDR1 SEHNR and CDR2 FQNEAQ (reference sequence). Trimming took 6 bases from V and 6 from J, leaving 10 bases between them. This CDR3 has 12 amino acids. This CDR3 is CASSFRPDTQYF. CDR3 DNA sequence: TGTGCCAGCAGTTTTCGCCCTGATACGCAGTATTTT.

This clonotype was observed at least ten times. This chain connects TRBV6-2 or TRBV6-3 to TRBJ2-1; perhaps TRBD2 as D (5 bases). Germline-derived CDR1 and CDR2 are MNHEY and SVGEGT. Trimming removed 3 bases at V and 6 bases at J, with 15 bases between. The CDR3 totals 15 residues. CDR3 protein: CASSYEGTGSNEQFF. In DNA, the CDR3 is TGTGCCAGCAGTTATGAGGGTACTGGTTCCAATGAGCAGTTCTTC.

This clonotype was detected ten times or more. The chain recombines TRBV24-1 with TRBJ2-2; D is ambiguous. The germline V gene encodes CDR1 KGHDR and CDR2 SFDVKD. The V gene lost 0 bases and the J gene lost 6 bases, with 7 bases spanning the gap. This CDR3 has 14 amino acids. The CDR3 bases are TGTGCCACCAGTGATTTGGATACTTCCGGGGAGCTGTTTTTT. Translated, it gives CATSDLDTSGELFF.

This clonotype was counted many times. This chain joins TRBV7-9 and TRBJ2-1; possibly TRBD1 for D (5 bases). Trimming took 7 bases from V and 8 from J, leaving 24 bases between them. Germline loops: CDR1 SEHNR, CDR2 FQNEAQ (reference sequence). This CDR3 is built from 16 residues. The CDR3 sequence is CASTPPPGRSWDEQFF. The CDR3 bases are TGTGCCAGCACTCCCCCCCCAGGGCGGAGTTGGGATGAGCAGTTCTTC.

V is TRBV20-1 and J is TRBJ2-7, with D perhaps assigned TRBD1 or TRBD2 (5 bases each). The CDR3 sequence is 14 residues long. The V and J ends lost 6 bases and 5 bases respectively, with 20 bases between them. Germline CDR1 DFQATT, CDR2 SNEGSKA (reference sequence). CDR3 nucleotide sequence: TGCAGTGCAACCACCGGGACCCTAAACCACGAGCAGTACTTC. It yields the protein CSATTGTLNHEQYF.

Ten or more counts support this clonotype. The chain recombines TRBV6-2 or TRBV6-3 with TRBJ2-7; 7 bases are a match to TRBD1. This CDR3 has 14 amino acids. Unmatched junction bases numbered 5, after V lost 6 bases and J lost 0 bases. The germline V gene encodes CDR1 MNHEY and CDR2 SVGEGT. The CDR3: CASSQGQSSYEQYF. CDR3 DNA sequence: TGTGCCAGCAGCCAGGGACAGAGCTCCTACGAGCAGTACTTC.

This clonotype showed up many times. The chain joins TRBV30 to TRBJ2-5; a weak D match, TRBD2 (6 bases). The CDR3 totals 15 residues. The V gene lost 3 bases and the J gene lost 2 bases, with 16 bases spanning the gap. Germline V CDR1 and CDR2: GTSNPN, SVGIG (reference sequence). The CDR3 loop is CAWSEIGTGQETQYF. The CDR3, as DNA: TGTGCCTGGAGCGAAATTGGGACTGGGCAAGAGACCCAGTACTTC.

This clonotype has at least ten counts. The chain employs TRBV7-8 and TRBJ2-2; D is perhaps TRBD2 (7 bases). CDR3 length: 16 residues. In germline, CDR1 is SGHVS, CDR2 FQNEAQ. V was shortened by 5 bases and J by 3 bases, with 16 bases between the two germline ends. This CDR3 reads CASSHGGQEDTGELFF. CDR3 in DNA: TGTGCCAGCAGCCACGGGGGGCAGGAAGACACCGGGGAGCTGTTTTTT.

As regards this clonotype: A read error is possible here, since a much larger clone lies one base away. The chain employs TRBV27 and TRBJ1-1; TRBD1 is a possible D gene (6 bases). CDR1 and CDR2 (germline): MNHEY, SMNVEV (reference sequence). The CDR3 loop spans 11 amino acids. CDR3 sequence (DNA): TGTGCCAGCAGGGGGGGGCTGACAGCTCTCTTT. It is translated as CASRGGLTALF.

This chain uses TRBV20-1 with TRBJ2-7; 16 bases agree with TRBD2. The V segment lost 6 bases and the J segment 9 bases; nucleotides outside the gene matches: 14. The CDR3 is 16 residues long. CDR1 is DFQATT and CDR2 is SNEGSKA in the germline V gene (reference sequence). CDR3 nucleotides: TGCAGTGCCACGAGGTTGGGACTAGCGGGAGGGCATGGGCAGTACTTC. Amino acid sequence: CSATRLGLAGGHGQYF.

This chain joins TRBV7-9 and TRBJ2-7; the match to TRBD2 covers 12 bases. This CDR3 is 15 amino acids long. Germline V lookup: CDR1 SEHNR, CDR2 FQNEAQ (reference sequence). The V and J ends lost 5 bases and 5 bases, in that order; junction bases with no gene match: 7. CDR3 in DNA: TGTGCCAGCAGCCAAGAGACTAGCGGGAGTGACGAGCAGTACTTC. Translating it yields CASSQETSGSDEQYF.

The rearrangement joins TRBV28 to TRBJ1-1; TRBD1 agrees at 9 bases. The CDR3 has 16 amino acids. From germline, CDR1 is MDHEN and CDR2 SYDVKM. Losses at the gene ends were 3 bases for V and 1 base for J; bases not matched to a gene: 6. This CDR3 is CASSLFSGQGNTEAFF. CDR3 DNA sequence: TGTGCCAGCAGTTTGTTTTCGGGACAGGGGAACACTGAAGCTTTCTTT.

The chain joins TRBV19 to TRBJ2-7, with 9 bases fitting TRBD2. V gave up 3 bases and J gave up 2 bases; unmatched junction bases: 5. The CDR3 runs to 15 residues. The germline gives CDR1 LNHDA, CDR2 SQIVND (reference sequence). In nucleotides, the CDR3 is TGTGCCAGTAGTATTGAAGGCGGGAGGGCCTACGAGCAGTACTTC. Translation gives CASSIEGGRAYEQYF.

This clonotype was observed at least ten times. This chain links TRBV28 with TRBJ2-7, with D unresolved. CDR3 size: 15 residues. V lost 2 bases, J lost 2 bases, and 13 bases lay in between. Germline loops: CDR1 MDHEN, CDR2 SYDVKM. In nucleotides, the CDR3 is TGTGCCAGCAGTTTACAATCCCGAGGCACCTACGAGCAGTACTTC. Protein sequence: CASSLQSRGTYEQYF.

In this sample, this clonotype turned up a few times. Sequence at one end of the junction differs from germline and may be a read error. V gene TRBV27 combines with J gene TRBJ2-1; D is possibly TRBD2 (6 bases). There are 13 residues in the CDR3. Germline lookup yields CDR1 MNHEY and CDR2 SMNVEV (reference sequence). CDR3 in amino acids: CAGSPRGGNEQFF. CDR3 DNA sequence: TGTGCCGGCAGTCCCCGTGGGGGGAATGAGCAGTTCTTC.

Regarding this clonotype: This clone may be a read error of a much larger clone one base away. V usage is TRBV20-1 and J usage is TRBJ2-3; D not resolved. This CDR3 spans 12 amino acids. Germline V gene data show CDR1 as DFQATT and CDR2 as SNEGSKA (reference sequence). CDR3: CSASVGTDAQYF. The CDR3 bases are TGCAGTGCTAGTGTCGGCACAGATGCGCAGTATTTT.

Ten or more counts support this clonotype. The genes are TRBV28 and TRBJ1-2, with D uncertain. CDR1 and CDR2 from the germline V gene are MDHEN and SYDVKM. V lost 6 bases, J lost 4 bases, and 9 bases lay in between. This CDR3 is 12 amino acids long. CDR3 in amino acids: CASREFGYGYTF. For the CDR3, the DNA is TGTGCCAGCAGGGAATTCGGCTATGGCTACACCTTC.

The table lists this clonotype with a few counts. This chain's CDR3 is CASSLEITKGTQYF. The CDR3 nucleotides read TGTGCCAGCAGCTTAGAGATCACGAAAGGGACCCAGTACTTC. The chain has TRBV7-9 and TRBJ2-5; D call uncertain. Trimming removed 1 base at V and 7 bases at J, with 13 bases between. The CDR3 has 14 residues. Germline V gives CDR1 SEHNR, CDR2 FQNEAQ (reference sequence).

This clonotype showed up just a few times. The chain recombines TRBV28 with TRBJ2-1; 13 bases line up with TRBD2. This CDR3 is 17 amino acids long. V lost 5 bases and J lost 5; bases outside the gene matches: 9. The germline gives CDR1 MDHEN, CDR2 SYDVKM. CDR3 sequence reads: CASSLSLAGGTDNEQFF. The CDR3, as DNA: TGTGCCAGCAGTCTCTCACTAGCGGGAGGGACCGACAATGAGCAGTTCTTC.

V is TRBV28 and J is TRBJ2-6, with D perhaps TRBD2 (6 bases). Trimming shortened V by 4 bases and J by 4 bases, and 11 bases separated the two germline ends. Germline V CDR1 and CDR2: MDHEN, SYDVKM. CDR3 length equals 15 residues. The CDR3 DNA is TGTGCCAGCAGTTCCGGGGGTGGGGGGGCCAACGTCCTGACTTTC. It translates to CASSSGGGGANVLTF.

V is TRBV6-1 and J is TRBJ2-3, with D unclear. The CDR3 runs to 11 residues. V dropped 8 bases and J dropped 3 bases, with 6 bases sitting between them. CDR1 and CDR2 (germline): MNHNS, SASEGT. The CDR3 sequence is CASWTTDTQYF. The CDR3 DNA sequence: TGTGCCAGCTGGACGACAGATACGCAGTATTTT.

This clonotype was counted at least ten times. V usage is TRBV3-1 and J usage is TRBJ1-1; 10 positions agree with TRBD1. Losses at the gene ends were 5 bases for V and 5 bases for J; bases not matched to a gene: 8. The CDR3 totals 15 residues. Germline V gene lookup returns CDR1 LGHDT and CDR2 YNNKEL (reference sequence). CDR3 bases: TGTGCCAGCAGCTCCCGACAGGGGGCGGGTACTGAAGCTTTCTTT. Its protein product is CASSSRQGAGTEAFF.

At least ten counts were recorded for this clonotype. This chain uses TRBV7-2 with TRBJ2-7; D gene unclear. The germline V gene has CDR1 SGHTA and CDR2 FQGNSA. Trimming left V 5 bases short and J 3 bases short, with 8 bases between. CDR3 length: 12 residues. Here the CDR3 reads CASSAPNYEQYF. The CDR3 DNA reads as TGTGCCAGCAGCGCGCCTAACTACGAGCAGTACTTC.

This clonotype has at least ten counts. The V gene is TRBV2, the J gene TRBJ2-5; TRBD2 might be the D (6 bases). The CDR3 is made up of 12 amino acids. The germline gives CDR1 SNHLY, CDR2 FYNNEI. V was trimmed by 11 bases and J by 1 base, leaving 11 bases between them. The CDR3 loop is CAGGLLQETQYF. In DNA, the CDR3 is TGTGCCGGCGGACTACTCCAAGAGACCCAGTACTTC.

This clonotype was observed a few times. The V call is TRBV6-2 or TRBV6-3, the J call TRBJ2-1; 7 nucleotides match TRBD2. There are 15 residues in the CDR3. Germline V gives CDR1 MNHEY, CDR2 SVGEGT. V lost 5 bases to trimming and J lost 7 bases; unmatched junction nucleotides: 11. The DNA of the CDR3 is TGTGCCAGCAGTGACCTGGCTAGCGGAGGAAATGAGCAGTTCTTC. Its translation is CASSDLASGGNEQFF.

This CDR3 reads CASSPYRTSGREVAKNIQYF. CDR3 DNA sequence: TGTGCCAGCAGCCCCTATAGGACTAGCGGGAGGGAGGTAGCCAAAAACATTCAGTACTTC. The rearrangement links TRBV6-1 to TRBJ2-4; the match to TRBD2 covers 15 bases. The CDR3 contains 20 residues. The trim removed 6 bases at V and 0 bases at J, leaving 12 bases unmatched. Germline-derived CDR1 and CDR2 are MNHNS and SASEGT.

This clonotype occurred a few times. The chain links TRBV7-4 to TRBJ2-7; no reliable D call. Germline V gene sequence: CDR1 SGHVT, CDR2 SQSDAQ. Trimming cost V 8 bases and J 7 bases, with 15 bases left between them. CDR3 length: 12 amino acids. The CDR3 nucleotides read TGTGCCAGCGGCCTGGTGGGCGATGAGCAGTACTTC. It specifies CASGLVGDEQYF.

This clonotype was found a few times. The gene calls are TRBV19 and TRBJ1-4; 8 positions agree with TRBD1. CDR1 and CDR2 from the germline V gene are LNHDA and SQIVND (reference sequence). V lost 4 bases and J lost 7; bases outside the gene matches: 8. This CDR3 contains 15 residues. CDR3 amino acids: CASSTLQGAFEKLFF. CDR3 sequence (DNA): TGTGCCAGTAGTACCCTCCAGGGGGCATTTGAAAAACTGTTTTTT.

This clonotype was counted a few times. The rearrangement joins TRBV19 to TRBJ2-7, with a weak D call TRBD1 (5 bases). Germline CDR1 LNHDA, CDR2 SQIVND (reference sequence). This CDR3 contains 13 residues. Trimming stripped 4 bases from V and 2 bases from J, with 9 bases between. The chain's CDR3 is CASSRTPTYEQYF. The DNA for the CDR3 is TGTGCCAGTAGTAGGACACCGACCTACGAGCAGTACTTC.

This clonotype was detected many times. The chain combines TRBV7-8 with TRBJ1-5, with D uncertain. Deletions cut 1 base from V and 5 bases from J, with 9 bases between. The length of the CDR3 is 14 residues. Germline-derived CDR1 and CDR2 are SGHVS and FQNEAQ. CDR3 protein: CASSLESSYQPQHF. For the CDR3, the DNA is TGTGCCAGCAGCTTAGAGAGCTCTTATCAGCCCCAGCATTTT. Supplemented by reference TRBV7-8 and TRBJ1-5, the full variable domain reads GAGVSQSPRYKVAKRGQDVALRCDPISGHVSLFWYQQALGQGPEFLTYFQNEAQLDKSGLPSDRFFAERPEGSVSTLKIQRTQQEDSAVYLCASSLESSYQPQHFGDGTRLSIL.

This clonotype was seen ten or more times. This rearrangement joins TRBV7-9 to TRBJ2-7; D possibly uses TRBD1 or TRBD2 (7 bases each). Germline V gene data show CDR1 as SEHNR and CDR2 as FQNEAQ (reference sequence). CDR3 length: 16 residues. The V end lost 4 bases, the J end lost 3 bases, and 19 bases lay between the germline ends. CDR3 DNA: TGTGCCAGCAGCTCCCGGGGAGGGGGCGACTACTACGAGCAGTACTTC. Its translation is CASSSRGGGDYYEQYF.